The next 27 T cell receptor beta chains were all read from a single sample in a study of Graves' ophthalmopathy and Graves' hyperthyroidism (dated by TCRdb to 2017 to 2018). Sequencing took place on an Illumina HiSeq 2000. For repertoire sequencing, the TCR beta CDR3 regions were amplified from RNA transcripts. A first-round RT-PCR used HTBI primers with the Qiagen OneStep RT-PCR kit, followed by a second-round multiplex PCR, size selection and purification. Using fastp at Q25 and MiXCR, TCRdb reprocessed the public reads and kept productive beta chains. Rows matching on CDR3 protein sequence are summarized as one entry with the most common DNA and genes. The sample table lists 1 million to 1.3 million distinct CDR3 sequences, about 36% of them with a count of one. In total, the top ten clones hold over 8.5% of the sample. The specimen sequenced was peripheral blood or thyroid tissue (not recorded which). These receptor sequences come from an adult man with Graves' hyperthyroidism.

This clonotype was recorded at least ten times. The chain joins TRBV5-1 to TRBJ1-3; 7 nucleotides line up with TRBD1. The V segment lost 3 bases and the J segment 0 bases; nucleotides outside the gene matches: 3. The CDR3 is 15 residues long. Looked up from germline, CDR1 is SGHRS and CDR2 is YFSETQ. CDR3: CASSWDSNSGNTIYF. DNA for the CDR3: TGCGCCAGCAGCTGGGACAGCAACTCTGGAAACACCATATATTTT.

Of note for this clonotype: A much larger clone lies a single base off, so this may be a read error. The chain links TRBV2 to TRBJ1-2; possible D gene TRBD1, 6 bases. Germline values: CDR1 SNHLY, CDR2 FYNNEI. The CDR3 is made up of 16 amino acids. V dropped 6 bases and J dropped 6 bases, with 23 bases sitting between them. CDR3 amino acids: CASSIYERTAFHGYTF. The CDR3 nucleotides read TGTGCCAGCAGCATCTACGAAAGGACAGCCTTCCATGGCTACACCTTC.

The V and J genes are TRBV5-1 and TRBJ1-1; D is unclear. The V gene lost 3 bases and the J gene lost 0 bases, with 9 bases spanning the gap. This CDR3 spans 14 amino acids. Germline CDR1 reads SGHRS; CDR2 reads YFSETQ. The CDR3 region has the DNA TGCGCCAGCAGCTCGAGTGATATGAACACTGAAGCTTTCTTT. This sequence encodes CASSSSDMNTEAFF.

This clonotype came up a few times. V is TRBV30 and J is TRBJ1-5; D call uncertain. The CDR3 runs to 13 residues. Trimming stripped 0 bases from V and 6 bases from J, with 9 bases between. Germline CDR1 reads GTSNPN; CDR2 reads SVGIG (reference sequence). The CDR3 bases are TGTGCCTGGAGTGTACTTCCCACTCAGCCCCAGCATTTT. Translating it yields CAWSVLPTQPQHF. The variable domain in full, completed from reference TRBV30 and TRBJ1-5, reads SQTIHQWPATLVQPVGSPLSLECTVEGTSNPNLYWYRQAAGRGLQLLFYSVGIGQISSEVPQNLSASRPQDRQFILSSKKLLLSDSGFYLCAWSVLPTQPQHFGDGTRLSIL.

At least ten counts were recorded for this clonotype. The J gene is TRBJ1-1, the V gene TRBV11-2; possible D gene TRBD1, 5 bases. The CDR3 has 15 amino acids. Germline V gene sequence: CDR1 SGHAT, CDR2 FQNNGV. Trimming left V 5 bases short and J 1 base short, with 14 bases between. CDR3 bases: TGTGCCAGCAGCGCGCGGGGCAGTTCGAACACTGAAGCTTTCTTT. This codes for CASSARGSSNTEAFF. The full variable domain, with the rest looked up from reference TRBV11-2 and TRBJ1-1, is EAGVAQSPRYKIIEKRQSVAFWCNPISGHATLYWYQQILGQGPKLLIQFQNNGVVDDSQLPKDRFSAERLKGVDSTLKIQPAKLEDSAVYLCASSARGSSNTEAFFGQGTRLTVV.

The chain links TRBV19 to TRBJ2-5, with TRBD1 matching over 7 bases. V shed 5 bases, J shed 5 bases, and the junction held 17 bases outside the gene matches. This CDR3 comprises 17 residues. The germline CDR1 and CDR2 sequences are LNHDA and SQIVND (reference sequence). The CDR3 DNA reads as TGTGCCAGTAGTTCGGATCCGAGCCAGGGGGATATTGAGACCCAGTACTTC. Residues: CASSSDPSQGDIETQYF.

This clonotype has just a few counts. V is TRBV3-1 and J is TRBJ1-1; D remains unclear. The CDR3 spans 15 residues. CDR1 is LGHDT, CDR2 YNNKEL, per germline (reference sequence). V lost 0 bases and J lost 1, with 9 bases in between. In DNA form, the CDR3 reads TGTGCCAGCAGCCAAGATCGTGCAAAGAACACTGAAGCTTTCTTT. Amino acid sequence: CASSQDRAKNTEAFF.

The chain recombines TRBV20-1 with TRBJ1-6; D might be TRBD1 (5 bases). Per the germline V gene, CDR1 is DFQATT and CDR2 is SNEGSKA (reference sequence). The V end was cut by 5 bases, the J end by 12 bases, with 17 bases between. CDR3 length: 13 residues. CDR3 nucleotides: TGCAGTGCTCGCCGGGCGGGACTAGGACCCCTCCACTTT. Translation gives CSARRAGLGPLHF.

This clonotype was seen at least ten times. The chain carries TRBV4-1 and TRBJ1-6, with 7 bases matching TRBD1. V trimming: 2 bases; J trimming: 9 bases; junction bases outside the gene matches: 1. Per germline, CDR1 MGHRA and CDR2 YSYEKL. The CDR3 extends over 13 amino acids. In DNA, the CDR3 is TGCGCCAGCAGCCAAAGACAGGGTTCACCCCTCCACTTT. Its translation: CASSQRQGSPLHF.

This clonotype was seen a few times. This chain joins TRBV6-5 and TRBJ1-2; D is perhaps TRBD1 (5 bases). CDR3 length: 14 amino acids. Trimming took 0 bases from V and 8 from J, leaving 13 bases between them. Germline values: CDR1 MNHEY, CDR2 SVGAGI. CDR3 sequence reads: CASSYSHSGNGYTF. The DNA for the CDR3 is TGTGCCAGCAGTTACTCACACTCAGGGAACGGCTACACCTTC.

This clonotype was seen at least ten times. The rearrangement links TRBV5-6 to TRBJ2-5; D not resolved. Trimming left V 2 bases short and J 3 bases short, with 11 bases between. CDR3 length: 14 residues. The germline CDR1 and CDR2 sequences are SGHDT and YYEEEE. The CDR3 bases are TGTGCCAGCAGCTTTGTTACGTGGGAAGAGACCCAGTACTTC. This codes for CASSFVTWEETQYF.

Many counts were recorded for this clonotype. The gene calls are TRBV2 and TRBJ2-2; possibly TRBD1 or TRBD2 for D (5 bases each). Germline V lookup: CDR1 SNHLY, CDR2 FYNNEI. Trimming removed 6 bases at V and 1 base at J, with 6 bases between. The CDR3 spans 13 residues. CDR3 bases: TGTGCCAGCAGGAGGGGGAACACCGGGGAGCTGTTTTTT. Protein sequence: CASRRGNTGELFF.

This clonotype has just a few counts. The chain uses TRBV13 and TRBJ2-7; D call uncertain. Looked up from germline, CDR1 is PRHDT and CDR2 is FYEKMQ (reference sequence). The CDR3 is 14 residues long. V was clipped by 6 bases and J by 3 bases, with 15 bases between them. The chain's CDR3 is CASSFRLTYYEQYF. CDR3 DNA: TGTGCCAGCAGTTTCCGACTTACCTACTACGAGCAGTACTTC.

The CDR3 coding sequence is TGCAGCGCCACAGGGGTCTACGAGCAGTACTTC. Its protein is CSATGVYEQYF. V gene TRBV29-1 combines with J gene TRBJ2-7, with TRBD1 identical over 7 bases. Losses at the gene ends were 7 bases for V and 3 bases for J; bases not matched to a gene: 3. Per germline, CDR1 SQVTM and CDR2 ANQGSEA. The CDR3 is 11 residues long.

The chain is built from TRBV6-5 and TRBJ1-2; no definite D call. Trimming took 2 bases from V and 4 from J, leaving 14 bases between them. Germline V gene data show CDR1 as MNHEY and CDR2 as SVGAGI. The CDR3 spans 15 residues. The CDR3 DNA is TGTGCCAGCAGTTACATTCGGGATCTAGGCTATGGCTACACCTTC. This codes for CASSYIRDLGYGYTF.

In the case of this clonotype: A read error may produce the germline difference seen at one junction end. The chain recombines TRBV12-3 or TRBV12-4 with TRBJ1-1; possibly TRBD1 for D (5 bases). CDR3 length equals 13 residues. The CDR3: CAGSIAGFTEAFF. The CDR3 bases are TGTGCCGGCAGTATAGCAGGGTTCACTGAAGCTTTCTTT.

Note on this clonotype: Possible read error: a much larger clone is one base away. J is TRBJ1-2 and V is TRBV9; 7 bases map to TRBD1. The V gene's germline CDR1 is SGDLS and CDR2 YYNGEE. This CDR3 region has 14 residues. With 4 bases clipped from V and 8 bases from J, the junction kept 11 bases outside the gene matches. The CDR3: CASSSTDRALGYTF. The CDR3 region has the DNA TGTGCCAGCAGCTCAACCGACAGGGCTTTAGGCTACACCTTC.

Note on this clonotype: This may be a read error: a much more frequent sequence differs by one nucleotide. The J gene is TRBJ1-5, the V gene TRBV19, with unresolved D. Germline V CDR1 and CDR2: LNHDA, SQIVND (reference sequence). CDR3 size: 14 residues. CDR3 in DNA: TGTGCCGGTAGTAGCCCGTGGCTAAATCAGCCCCAGCATTTT. Translated, it gives CAGSSPWLNQPQHF.

Many counts were recorded for this clonotype. This chain joins TRBV7-9 and TRBJ2-2, with 7 bases that match TRBD1. CDR3 length: 16 amino acids. CDR1 and CDR2 from the germline V gene are SEHNR and FQNEAQ (reference sequence). V shed 5 bases, J shed 3 bases, and the junction held 9 bases outside the gene matches. The CDR3 here is CASSPSDRVHTGELFF. The CDR3 coding sequence is TGTGCCAGCAGCCCAAGCGACAGGGTACACACCGGGGAGCTGTTTTTT. The whole variable domain, remainder taken from reference TRBV7-9 and TRBJ2-2, is DTGVSQNPRHKITKRGQNVTFRCDPISEHNRLYWYRQTLGQGPEFLTYFQNEAQLEKSRLLSDRFSAERPKGSFSTLEIQRTEQGDSAMYLCASSPSDRVHTGELFFGEGSRLTVL.

The table lists this clonotype with a few counts. The V gene is TRBV2, the J gene TRBJ2-2; D is unresolved. The CDR3 is made up of 17 amino acids. The germline V and J ends were trimmed by 5 bases and 3 bases, with 19 bases remaining between them. Germline V gives CDR1 SNHLY, CDR2 FYNNEI. The CDR3 is CASSNLAGRMDTGELFF. In nucleotides, the CDR3 is TGTGCCAGCAGTAACCTCGCCGGACGGATGGACACCGGGGAGCTGTTTTTT.

The chain has TRBV2 and TRBJ1-6; D might be TRBD1 (5 bases). The CDR3 extends over 14 amino acids. Per the germline V gene, CDR1 is SNHLY and CDR2 is FYNNEI. Trimming shortened V by 6 bases and J by 9 bases, and 15 bases separated the two germline ends. CDR3 in DNA: TGTGCCAGCAGCGCCGACAGTCGGGGTTCACCCCTCCACTTT. Amino acid sequence: CASSADSRGSPLHF.

As to this clonotype: This may come from a read error, since a much larger clone is one base off. The V gene is TRBV6-5, the J gene TRBJ2-7; TRBD1 aligns across 7 bases. The CDR3 length is 13 residues. From germline, CDR1 is MNHEY and CDR2 SVGAGI. The CDR3 is CASSRRQGYEQYF. In DNA, the CDR3 is TGCGCCAGCAGCCGTAGACAGGGCTACGAGCAGTACTTC.

This rearrangement joins TRBV29-1 to TRBJ2-7, with D perhaps TRBD2 (6 bases). From germline, CDR1 is SQVTM and CDR2 ANQGSEA. V was shortened by 6 bases and J by 3 bases, with 18 bases between the two germline ends. The CDR3 runs 14 residues. CDR3 sequence reads: CSVTKTGSGYEQYF. The CDR3 coding sequence is TGCAGCGTGACGAAAACCGGGAGTGGCTACGAGCAGTACTTC.

The chain recombines TRBV24-1 with TRBJ2-5, with 11 bases aligning to TRBD2. The J segment lost 5 bases and the V segment lost 3 bases, leaving 10 bases of the junction unmatched. The CDR3 consists of 17 residues. Germline CDR1 and CDR2: KGHDR and SFDVKD. CDR3 residues: CATSDNGRLAGWETQYF. The CDR3 DNA sequence: TGTGCCACCAGTGATAACGGTCGACTAGCGGGGTGGGAGACCCAGTACTTC.

The chain links TRBV6-1 to TRBJ1-3; D is undetermined. Germline assignment: CDR1 MNHNS and CDR2 SASEGT. The CDR3 loop spans 12 amino acids. V was pared by 7 bases and J by 4 bases, with 8 bases between. Here the CDR3 DNA reads TGTGCCAGCAAAGCTCCCGGAAACACCATATATTTT. Translation: CASKAPGNTIYF.

This clonotype was observed at least ten times. CDR3 sequence (DNA): TGCAGTGCTAGAGTGCGTTCGAAGAACACCGGGGAGCTGTTTTTT. It is translated as CSARVRSKNTGELFF. The gene calls are TRBV20-1 and TRBJ2-2; D remains ambiguous. Trimming took off 1 base at V and 1 base at J, with 10 bases between the two ends. Germline V gives CDR1 DFQATT, CDR2 SNEGSKA (reference sequence). The CDR3 extends over 15 amino acids.

This clonotype came up a few times. The chain uses TRBV14 and TRBJ2-7, with TRBD1 matching over 8 bases. Looked up from germline, CDR1 is SGHDN and CDR2 is FVKESK. The CDR3 runs 17 residues. Trimming took 3 bases from V and 2 from J; bases not matched to a gene: 12. The CDR3 spells CASSQTPGTGFPYEQYF. As DNA, the CDR3 is TGTGCCAGCAGCCAGACCCCCGGGACAGGTTTTCCCTACGAGCAGTACTTC.